There are many counts of the clone carrying this T cell receptor beta chain. The target antigen is unknown. This entry is derived from a study of T-cell memory formation after mild COVID-19. The study, taken as a whole, reports: While clones contracting from day 15 to 85 were balanced between CD4 and CD8, later expanders leaned CD4+.

A single record per CDR3 protein comes from TCRdb applying MiXCR to the 5' RACE reads. This sample has 150,000 or so distinct CDR3 sequences, with 11% found just once. The sample taken for sequencing was PBMCs or a T cell subset sorted from them (not recorded which). The origin of this receptor is a man in his late teens or twenties who had mild COVID-19 (a few samples of this study predate the infection). Cell type and time point are not known.

In nucleotides, the CDR3 is TGTGCCAGCAGTTTATCGGCTCATGGGCACGAGCAGTACTTC. It encodes CASSLSAHGHEQYF. This chain joins TRBV12-3 or TRBV12-4 and TRBJ2-7; D gene ambiguous. The germline V and J ends were trimmed by 2 bases and 5 bases, with 13 bases remaining between them. The CDR3 runs 14 residues.